This T cell receptor (beta chain) is from a study of blood T cell dynamics during melanoma immunotherapy. Regarding the study as a whole: Immune-effector CD8+ cells best matched cell-free DNA CDR3 sequences and were most clonal.

This clone was picked up one time. Its antigen is still unknown. Germline assignment: CDR1 SEHNR and CDR2 FQNEAQ (reference sequence). V gave up 0 bases and J gave up 5 bases; unmatched junction bases: 5. The CDR3 is made up of 15 amino acids. Measured with immunoSEQ multiplex PCR; TCRdb has only the in-frame clones, and not every one. The sample lists about a thousand clones, about three quarters occurring once. Time point of the sample: week 3, after first cycle of checkpoint inhibitor. Immune-effector memory T cells were defined as CD3+ CD4- CD8+ CD45RA- CD45RO-high CD27- CCR7-. The V and J genes are TRBV7-9 and TRBJ2-3; 7 positions match TRBD2. Sequences were derived from CD8+ T cells from blood, sampled from a patient treated with checkpoint blockade. The sequence was collected from a human donor with melanoma. Written as DNA, the CDR3 is TGTGCCAGCAGCTTAGCTAGGGAGGGCCGAGATACGCAGTATTTT. Translation gives CASSLAREGRDTQYF.